This T cell receptor beta chain was observed in a study of blood T cell repertoires in COVID-19. Profiled with immunoSEQ multiplex PCR; TCRdb holds only in-frame clones, not every one. The table has just over 300,000 clones, around 86% seen once. This receptor was identified in a man aged 25 to 40 who had recovered from COVID-19. Sequenced input: PBMCs or T cells enriched from blood (not recorded which).

The CDR3 DNA reads as TGTGCCAGCACTACGATGCGGAACACCGGGGAGCTGTTTTTT. Encoded protein: CASTTMRNTGELFF. The rearrangement uses TRBV2 and TRBJ2-2, with D uncertain. The CDR3 length is 14 residues. Germline CDR1 and CDR2: SNHLY and FYNNEI. V lost 7 bases and J lost 1, with 10 bases in between. The whole variable domain, remainder taken from reference TRBV2 and TRBJ2-2, is EPEVTQTPSHQVTQMGQEVILRCVPISNHLYFYWYRQILGQKVEFLVSFYNNEISEKSEIFDDQFSVERPDGSNFTLKIRSTKLEDSAMYFCASTTMRNTGELFFGEGSRLTVL.